This T cell receptor beta chain came from a study of T-cell reconstitution after alpha-beta-depleted transplantation in children. Researchers prepared the TCRbeta library using unique molecular identifiers, the study reports. TCRdb reprocessed the PCR reads with MiXCR, giving one entry per CDR3 protein. The repertoire holds approximately 290,000 distinct CDR3 sequences, 11% seen once, with about 25% in the top ten. There are many counts of this clonotype. Antigen: not known. General observations from the study: Some patients owed their high day-60 TCRbeta diversity to surviving recipient T cells and thymic progenitors. Reportedly, roughly two months post-transplant, alpha-beta T cells arose from several hundred expanded graft clones. After one year, T-cell counts and TCRbeta diversity mostly came from new T cells.

The source is a male patient aged 2 to 10 who had a stem cell transplant for chronic granulomatous disease, so the T cells may come from the graft donor. This material consisted of peripheral blood, taken 180 days after TCRalphabeta/CD19-depleted stem cell transplant.

The CDR3 spells CASSGSGTGQETQYF. The CDR3 DNA reads TGTGCCAGCAGCGGCTCCGGGACAGGCCAAGAGACCCAGTACTTC. The rearrangement links TRBV7-7 to TRBJ2-5, with TRBD1 matching over 8 bases. Trimming removed 5 bases from V and 1 base from J; junction bases left unmatched: 6. From germline, CDR1 is SSHAT and CDR2 FNYEAQ (reference sequence). There are 15 residues in the CDR3.